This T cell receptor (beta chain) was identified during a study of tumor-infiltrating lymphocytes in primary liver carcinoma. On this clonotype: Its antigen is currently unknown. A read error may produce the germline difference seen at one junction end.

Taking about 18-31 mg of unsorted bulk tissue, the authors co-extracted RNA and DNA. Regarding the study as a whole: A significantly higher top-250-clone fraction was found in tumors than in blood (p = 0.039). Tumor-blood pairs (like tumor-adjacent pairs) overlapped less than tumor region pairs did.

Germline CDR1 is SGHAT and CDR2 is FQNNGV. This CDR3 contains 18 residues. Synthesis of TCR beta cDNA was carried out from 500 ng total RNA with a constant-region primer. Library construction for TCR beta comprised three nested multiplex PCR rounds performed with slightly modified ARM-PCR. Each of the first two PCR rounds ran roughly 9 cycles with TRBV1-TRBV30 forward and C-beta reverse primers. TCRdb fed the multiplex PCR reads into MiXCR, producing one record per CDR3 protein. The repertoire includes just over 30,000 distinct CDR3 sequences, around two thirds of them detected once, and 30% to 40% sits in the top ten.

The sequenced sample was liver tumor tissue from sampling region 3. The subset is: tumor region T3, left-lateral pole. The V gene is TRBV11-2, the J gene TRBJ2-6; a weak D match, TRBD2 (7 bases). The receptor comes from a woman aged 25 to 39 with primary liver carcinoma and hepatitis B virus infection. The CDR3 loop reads CASGLFPGSLGGADVLTF. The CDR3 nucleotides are TGTGCCAGCGGCTTATTCCCGGGGTCACTGGGGGGGGCCGACGTCCTGACTTTC.